Listed below are T cell receptor beta chains from one sample, sequenced in a study of blood T cell repertoires in COVID-19. Profiled with immunoSEQ multiplex PCR; TCRdb holds only in-frame clones, not every one. This sample has about 190,000 clones; roughly 84% occur once, and the top ten carry about 6.8%. Sequencing used peripheral blood. The origin of the receptors is a woman between 40 and 50 years old who had recovered from COVID-19. Each CDR3 is given with its conserved first and last residue. Fields, in order: J gene, clone size, D gene, V gene, CDR3 protein, CDR3 DNA. D genes are given only for firm matches. Size tells how often a clone was seen (once, few, many) or the class of an expanded clone, and some rows leave it out.

j_call: TRBJ1-1
clone_size: NA
d_call: TRBD1
v_call: TRBV27
cdr3_aa: CASSFSGGLNTEAFF
cdr3_nt: TGTGCCAGCAGTTTTTCAGGGGGGCTGAACACTGAAGCTTTCTTT

j_call: TRBJ2-1
clone_size: NA
d_call: TRBD2
v_call: TRBV18
cdr3_aa: CASSLIAGGPNEQFF
cdr3_nt: TGTGCCAGCTCGTTAATAGCGGGAGGGCCAAATGAGCAGTTCTTC

j_call: TRBJ2-1
clone_size: NA
d_call: TRBD1
v_call: TRBV5-1
cdr3_aa: CASSLGLYRGSSYNEQFF
cdr3_nt: TGCGCCAGCAGCTTGGGGTTATACAGGGGCTCCTCCTACAATGAGCAGTTCTTC

j_call: TRBJ2-3
clone_size: NA
d_call: NA
v_call: TRBV27
cdr3_aa: CASSPGTLPTDTQYF
cdr3_nt: TGTGCCAGCAGTCCCGGGACACTTCCCACAGATACGCAGTATTTT

j_call: TRBJ1-5
clone_size: NA
d_call: NA
v_call: TRBV4-3
cdr3_aa: CASSQGHSGNQPQHF
cdr3_nt: TGCGCCAGCAGCCAGGGACATTCCGGCAATCAGCCCCAGCATTTT

j_call: TRBJ2-1
clone_size: NA
d_call: TRBD2
v_call: TRBV10-1
cdr3_aa: CASSVGTSGPRGQFF
cdr3_nt: TGCGCCAGCAGTGTTGGGACTAGCGGACCCCGGGGGCAGTTCTTC

j_call: TRBJ2-7
clone_size: few
d_call: TRBD2
v_call: TRBV27
cdr3_aa: CASSLSGGNEQYF
cdr3_nt: TGTGCCAGCAGTTTGTCGGGAGGAAACGAGCAGTACTTC

j_call: TRBJ1-1
clone_size: NA
d_call: NA
v_call: TRBV18
cdr3_aa: CASSPPGGANTEAFF
cdr3_nt: TGTGCCAGCTCACCACCAGGAGGTGCGAACACTGAAGCTTTCTTT

j_call: TRBJ2-7
clone_size: NA
d_call: NA
v_call: TRBV10-3
cdr3_aa: CAISDRSGYEQYF
cdr3_nt: TGTGCCATCAGCGACAGGTCGGGCTACGAGCAGTACTTC

j_call: TRBJ2-5
clone_size: NA
d_call: TRBD1
v_call: TRBV18
cdr3_aa: CASSPGTGGSETQYF
cdr3_nt: TGTGCCAGCTCACCCGGGACAGGGGGCAGCGAGACCCAGTACTTC

j_call: TRBJ2-7
clone_size: NA
d_call: NA
v_call: TRBV6-6
cdr3_aa: CASSSTGYEQYF
cdr3_nt: TGTGCCAGCAGTTCTACAGGCTACGAGCAGTACTTC

j_call: TRBJ2-7
clone_size: once
d_call: TRBD2
v_call: TRBV5-1
cdr3_aa: CASSEGLAGDEQYF
cdr3_nt: TGCGCCAGCAGCGAGGGACTAGCGGGAGACGAGCAGTACTTC

j_call: TRBJ2-2
clone_size: NA
d_call: TRBD2
v_call: TRBV5-1
cdr3_aa: CASSLGTSGRSGELFF
cdr3_nt: TGCGCCAGCAGCTTGGGGACTAGCGGGAGATCGGGGGAGCTGTTTTTT

j_call: TRBJ2-3
clone_size: NA
d_call: TRBD1
v_call: TRBV27
cdr3_aa: CASTYRGSTDTQYF
cdr3_nt: TGTGCCAGCACCTACAGGGGCAGCACAGATACGCAGTATTTT

j_call: TRBJ2-1
clone_size: NA
d_call: NA
v_call: TRBV2
cdr3_aa: CASSEGVATYNEQFF
cdr3_nt: TGTGCCAGCAGTGAAGGGGTAGCGACCTACAATGAGCAGTTCTTC

j_call: TRBJ2-1
clone_size: NA
d_call: NA
v_call: TRBV5-1
cdr3_aa: CASSNPSVRYNEQFF
cdr3_nt: TGCGCCAGCAGCAATCCTAGCGTACGCTACAATGAGCAGTTCTTC

j_call: TRBJ1-2
clone_size: NA
d_call: TRBD1
v_call: TRBV28
cdr3_aa: CASRPGQGAIGYTF
cdr3_nt: TGTGCCAGCAGACCGGGACAGGGGGCGATTGGCTACACCTTC

j_call: TRBJ2-2
clone_size: NA
d_call: TRBD2
v_call: TRBV20-1
cdr3_aa: CSASPAGGSATGELFF
cdr3_nt: TGCAGTGCTAGTCCTGCGGGCGGGAGTGCCACCGGGGAGCTGTTTTTT

j_call: TRBJ1-1
clone_size: NA
d_call: TRBD1
v_call: TRBV27
cdr3_aa: CASGRQGKNTEAFF
cdr3_nt: TGTGCCAGCGGTCGACAGGGAAAGAACACTGAAGCTTTCTTT

j_call: TRBJ1-2
clone_size: NA
d_call: TRBD1
v_call: TRBV2
cdr3_aa: CASRGDSTNYGYTF
cdr3_nt: TGTGCCAGCAGAGGGGACAGCACTAACTATGGCTACACCTTC

j_call: TRBJ2-7
clone_size: NA
d_call: NA
v_call: TRBV18
cdr3_aa: CASSPYISYEQYF
cdr3_nt: TGTGCCAGCTCACCTTACATCTCCTACGAGCAGTACTTC

j_call: TRBJ2-2
clone_size: NA
d_call: NA
v_call: TRBV30
cdr3_aa: CAWSVRGLNTGELFF
cdr3_nt: TGTGCCTGGAGTGTAAGGGGGTTGAACACCGGGGAGCTGTTTTTT

j_call: TRBJ2-1
clone_size: NA
d_call: TRBD1
v_call: TRBV2
cdr3_aa: CASTRDREGEQFF
cdr3_nt: TGTGCCAGTACCCGGGACAGGGAGGGTGAGCAGTTCTTC

j_call: TRBJ1-6
clone_size: NA
d_call: NA
v_call: TRBV14
cdr3_aa: CASSQRGLGSPLHF
cdr3_nt: TGTGCCAGCAGCCAAAGGGGATTAGGTTCACCCCTCCACTTT

j_call: TRBJ2-7
clone_size: NA
d_call: TRBD1
v_call: TRBV24-1
cdr3_aa: CATSDPGGSKQYF
cdr3_nt: TGTGCCACCAGTGACCCAGGGGGCTCCAAGCAGTACTTC

j_call: TRBJ1-5
clone_size: NA
d_call: TRBD1
v_call: TRBV2
cdr3_aa: CATQPDRGRPQHF
cdr3_nt: TGTGCCACCCAACCCGACAGGGGAAGACCCCAGCATTTT

j_call: TRBJ2-7
clone_size: NA
d_call: TRBD2
v_call: TRBV27
cdr3_aa: CASTHGGGYEQYF
cdr3_nt: TGTGCCAGCACCCACGGGGGGGGCTACGAGCAGTACTTC

j_call: TRBJ1-1
clone_size: NA
d_call: NA
v_call: TRBV27
cdr3_aa: CASSLYILGQMNTEAFF
cdr3_nt: TGTGCCAGCAGTTTATATATACTCGGACAGATGAACACTGAAGCTTTCTTT